This T cell receptor (beta chain) was sequenced during a study of blood T cell repertoires in COVID-19. Study overall: Nucleic acid was either cDNA or gDNA, and it came from T cells, B-cell-depleted T cells, or PBMCs.

Original methodology: Reference gene primer amplification in the assay estimated nucleated cell counts. The protocol was immunoSEQ multiplex PCR, while the TCRdb copy is restricted to in-frame clones and leaves out a portion. The V and J calls and the clone size are those of that table, but D and trimming were determined from the DNA. The repertoire holds approximately 160,000 clones, 65% to 85% seen once, with roughly 9.1% in the top ten. CDR1 is SGHNT, CDR2 YYREEE, per germline (reference sequence). Trimming cost V 7 bases and J 4 bases, with 19 bases left between them. This CDR3 contains 15 residues.

Material: peripheral blood. The clonotype was recovered from a woman of 80 years or more with active or convalescent COVID-19. V gene TRBV5-4 combines with J gene TRBJ2-3; tentative D call: TRBD1 (5 bases). In DNA, the CDR3 is TGTGCCAGCCGCAACAGGCCGGAGCACGCAGATACGCAGTATTTT. Residues: CASRNRPEHADTQYF.